Listed below are T cell receptor beta chains from one sample, sequenced in a study of immune evolution from preneoplasia to lung adenocarcinoma. Libraries were prepared by immunoSEQ multiplex PCR; TCRdb keeps only in-frame clonotypes and omits some of them. The data show 14,000 or so clones, 65% to 90% seen once. The sample was FFPE lung adenocarcinoma in situ tissue. These TCRs come from a donor older than 65 with lung adenocarcinoma. Each CDR3 is given with its conserved first and last residue. D genes are given only for firm matches. Some rows mark clone size as missing; the rest say once, few, many or name a class of expanded clone.

D gene	V gene	clone size	J gene	CDR3 DNA	CDR3 protein
-	TRBV29-1	-	TRBJ2-1	TGCAGCGGTGCGGTATTCTACAATGAGCAGTTCTTC	CSGAVFYNEQFF
TRBD2	TRBV29-1	-	TRBJ2-1	TGCAGCGTTGCTGTCTGGGGGGGTCGGGATGATGAGCAGTTCTTC	CSVAVWGGRDDEQFF
TRBD1	TRBV28	few	TRBJ1-2	TGTGCCAGCAGCGGGACAGGACCTTATGGCTACACCTTC	CASSGTGPYGYTF
-	TRBV7-8	-	TRBJ2-2	TGTGCCAGCAGCTTATTCACGGGAGCCGGGGAGCTGTTTTTT	CASSLFTGAGELFF
TRBD1	TRBV6-6	-	TRBJ2-7	TGTGCCAGCAGTTATGAAGGGACAGGAGGTGACTTC	CASSYEGTGGDF
-	TRBV27	-	TRBJ1-2	-	CASSFGSGAQANF
-	TRBV10-3	-	TRBJ2-7	TGTGCCATCAGTGATAACTCCTACGAGCAGTACTTC	CAISDNSYEQYF
-	TRBV18	once	TRBJ1-2	TGTGCCAGCTCACGGGGCACTAACTATGGCTACACCTTC	CASSRGTNYGYTF
-	TRBV5-6	few	TRBJ1-1	TGTGCCAGCAGCTTGCATGGGAACACTGAAGCTTTCTTT	CASSLHGNTEAFF
-	TRBV5-1	once	TRBJ2-2	TGCGCCAGCAGCTTGCCCGGGGCGAACACCGGGGAGCTGTTTTTT	CASSLPGANTGELFF
-	TRBV6-1	-	TRBJ2-5	TGTGCCAGCAGTTCAACAGGGGAGACCCAGTACTTC	CASSSTGETQYF
TRBD1	TRBV9	-	TRBJ1-4	TGTGCCAGCAGCGCGAGTTCAGGGGGTGAAGGTGAAAAACTGTTTTTT	CASSASSGGEGEKLFF
TRBD2	TRBV18	-	TRBJ2-1	TGTGCCAGCTCACCACTCGGGACTAGCCTGAATGAGCAGTTCTTC	CASSPLGTSLNEQFF
-	TRBV25-1	-	TRBJ2-1	TGTGCCAGCAGCGTCGCTGGCGGGACCTACAATGAGCAGTTCTTC	CASSVAGGTYNEQFF
TRBD2	TRBV28	-	TRBJ2-3	TGTGCCAGCAGCCCAGCGGCGGGAGGGCGTGATACGCAGTATTTT	CASSPAAGGRDTQYF
-	TRBV2	-	TRBJ1-2	TGTGCCAGCAGCCAAGGGGAGAACAGCTATGGCTACACCTTC	CASSQGENSYGYTF
-	TRBV6-6	-	TRBJ2-7	TGTGCCAGCAGTTACTCCCCCATGGGTCTCTCCTACGAGCAGTACTTC	CASSYSPMGLSYEQYF
TRBD2	TRBV11-2	-	TRBJ2-7	TGTGCCAGCAGCTTCGGGACGGGAGGGACCTACGAGCAGTACTTC	CASSFGTGGTYEQYF